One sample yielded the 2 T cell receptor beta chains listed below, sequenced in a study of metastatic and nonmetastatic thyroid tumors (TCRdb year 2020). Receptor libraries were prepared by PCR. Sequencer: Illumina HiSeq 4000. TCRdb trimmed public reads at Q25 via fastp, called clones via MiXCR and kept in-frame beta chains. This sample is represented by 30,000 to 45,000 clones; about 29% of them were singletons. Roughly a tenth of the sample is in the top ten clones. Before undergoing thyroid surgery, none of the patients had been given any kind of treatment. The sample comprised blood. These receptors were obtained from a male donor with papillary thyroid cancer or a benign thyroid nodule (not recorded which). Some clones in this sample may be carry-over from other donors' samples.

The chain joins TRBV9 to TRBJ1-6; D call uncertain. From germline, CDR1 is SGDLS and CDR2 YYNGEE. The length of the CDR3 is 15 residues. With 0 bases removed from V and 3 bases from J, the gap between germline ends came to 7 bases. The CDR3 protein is CASSVEEDYNSPLHF. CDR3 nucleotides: TGTGCCAGCAGCGTAGAGGAAGACTATAATTCACCCCTCCACTTT.

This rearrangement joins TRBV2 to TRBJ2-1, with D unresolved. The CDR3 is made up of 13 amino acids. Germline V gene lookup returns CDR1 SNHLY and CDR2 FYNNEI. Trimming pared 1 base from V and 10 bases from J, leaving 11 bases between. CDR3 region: CASSEGKVAEQFF. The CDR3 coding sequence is TGTGCCAGCAGTGAAGGGAAAGTCGCGGAGCAGTTCTTC.